This T cell receptor (beta chain) appears in the sequencing data of a study of blood T cell repertoires in COVID-19. The CDR3 covers 13 residues. The germline CDR1 and CDR2 sequences are MNHNS and SASEGT. The V gene lost 0 bases and the J gene lost 8 bases, with 10 bases spanning the gap. Profiling relied on immunoSEQ multiplex PCR, and the TCRdb table lists in-frame clones only, not all of them. The table shows some 250,000 clones, with 86% occurring only once. This TCR was recovered from a man in his thirties or forties who had recovered from COVID-19. Material: peripheral blood. The gene calls are TRBV6-1 and TRBJ1-1; a possible D gene is TRBD1 (5 bases). Here the CDR3 DNA reads TGTGCCAGCAGTGAAGCGCAGGGCAGGGAAGCTTTCTTT. Protein product: CASSEAQGREAFF.